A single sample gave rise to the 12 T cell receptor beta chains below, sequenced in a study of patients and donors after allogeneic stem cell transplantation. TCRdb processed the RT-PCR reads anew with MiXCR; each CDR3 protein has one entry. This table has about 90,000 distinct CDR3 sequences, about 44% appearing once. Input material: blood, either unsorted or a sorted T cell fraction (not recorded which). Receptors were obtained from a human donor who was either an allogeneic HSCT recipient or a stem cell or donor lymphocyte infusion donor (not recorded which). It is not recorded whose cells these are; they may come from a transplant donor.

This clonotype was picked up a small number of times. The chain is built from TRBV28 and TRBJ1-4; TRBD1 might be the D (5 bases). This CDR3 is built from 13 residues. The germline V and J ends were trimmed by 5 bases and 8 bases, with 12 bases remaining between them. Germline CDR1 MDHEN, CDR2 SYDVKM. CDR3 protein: CASSRLRGEKLFF. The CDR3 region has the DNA TGTGCCAGCAGTAGGTTGAGGGGCGAAAAACTGTTTTTT. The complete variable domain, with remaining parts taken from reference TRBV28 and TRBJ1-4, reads DVKVTQSSRYLVKRTGEKVFLECVQDMDHENMFWYRQDPGLGLRLIYFSYDVKMKEKGDIPEGYSVSREKKERFSLILESASTNQTSMYLCASSRLRGEKLFFGSGTQLSVL.

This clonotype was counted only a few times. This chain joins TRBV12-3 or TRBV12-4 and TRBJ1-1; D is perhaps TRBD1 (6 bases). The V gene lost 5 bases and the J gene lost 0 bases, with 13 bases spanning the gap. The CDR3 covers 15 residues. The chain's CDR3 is CASSNSGALNTEAFF. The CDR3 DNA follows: TGTGCCAGCAGTAACTCAGGGGCGTTGAACACTGAAGCTTTCTTT.

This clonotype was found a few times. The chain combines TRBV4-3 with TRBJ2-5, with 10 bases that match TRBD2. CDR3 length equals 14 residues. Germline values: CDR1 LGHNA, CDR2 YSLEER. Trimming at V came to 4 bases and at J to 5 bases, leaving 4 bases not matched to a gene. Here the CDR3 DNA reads TGCGCCAGCAGCCTTAGCGGGAGGCCGGAGACCCAGTACTTC. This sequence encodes CASSLSGRPETQYF.

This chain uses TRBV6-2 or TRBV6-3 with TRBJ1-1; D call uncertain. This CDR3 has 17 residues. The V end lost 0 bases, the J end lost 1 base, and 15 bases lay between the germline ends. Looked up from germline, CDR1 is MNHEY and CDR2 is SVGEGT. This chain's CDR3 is CASSYSKDGEANTEAFF. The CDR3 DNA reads TGTGCCAGCAGTTACTCCAAGGACGGAGAAGCGAACACTGAAGCTTTCTTT.

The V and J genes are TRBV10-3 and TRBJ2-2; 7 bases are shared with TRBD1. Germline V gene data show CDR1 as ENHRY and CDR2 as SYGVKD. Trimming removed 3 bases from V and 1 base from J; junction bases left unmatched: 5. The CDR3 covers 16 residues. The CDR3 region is CAISESGTVNTGELFF. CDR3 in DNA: TGTGCCATCAGTGAATCCGGGACAGTGAACACCGGGGAGCTGTTTTTT.

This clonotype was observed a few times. The CDR3 DNA is TGTGCCAGCAGTTACTCGAGCACCGTGGGGACTGAAGCTTTCTTT. It yields the protein CASSYSSTVGTEAFF. J is TRBJ1-1 and V is TRBV6-5; D remains unclear. This CDR3 is 15 amino acids long. Trimming shortened V by 0 bases and J by 5 bases, and 13 bases separated the two germline ends. Germline V gene lookup returns CDR1 MNHEY and CDR2 SVGAGI.

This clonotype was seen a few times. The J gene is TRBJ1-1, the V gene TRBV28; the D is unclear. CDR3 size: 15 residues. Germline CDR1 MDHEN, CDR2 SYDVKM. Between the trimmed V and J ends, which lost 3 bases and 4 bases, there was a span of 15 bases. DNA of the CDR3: TGTGCCAGCAGTTTTAGGGTTGGAGGGAGCACTGAAGCTTTCTTT. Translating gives CASSFRVGGSTEAFF.

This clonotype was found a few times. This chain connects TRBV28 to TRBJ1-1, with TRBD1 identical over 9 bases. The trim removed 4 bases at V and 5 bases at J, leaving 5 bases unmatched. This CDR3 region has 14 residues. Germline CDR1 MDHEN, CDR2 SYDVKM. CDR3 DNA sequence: TGTGCCAGCAGTTCCGGACAGGGGAGAACTGAAGCTTTCTTT. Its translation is CASSSGQGRTEAFF.

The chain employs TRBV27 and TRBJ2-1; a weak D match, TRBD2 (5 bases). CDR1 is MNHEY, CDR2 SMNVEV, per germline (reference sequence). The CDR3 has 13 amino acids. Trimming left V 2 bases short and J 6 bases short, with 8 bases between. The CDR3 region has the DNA TGTGCCAGCAGTTTAGGGAGTTCCAATGAGCAGTTCTTC. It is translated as CASSLGSSNEQFF.

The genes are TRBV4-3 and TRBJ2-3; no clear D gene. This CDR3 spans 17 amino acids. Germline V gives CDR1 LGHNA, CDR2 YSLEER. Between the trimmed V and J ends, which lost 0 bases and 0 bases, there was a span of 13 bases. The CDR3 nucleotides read TGCGCCAGCAGCCAAGATGATGAGGATTCTAGCACAGATACGCAGTATTTT. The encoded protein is CASSQDDEDSSTDTQYF.

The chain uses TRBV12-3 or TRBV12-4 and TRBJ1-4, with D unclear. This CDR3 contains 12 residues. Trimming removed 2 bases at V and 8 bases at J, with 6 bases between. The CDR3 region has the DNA TGTGCCAGCAGTTTATTCCTCGAAAAACTGTTTTTT. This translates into CASSLFLEKLFF.

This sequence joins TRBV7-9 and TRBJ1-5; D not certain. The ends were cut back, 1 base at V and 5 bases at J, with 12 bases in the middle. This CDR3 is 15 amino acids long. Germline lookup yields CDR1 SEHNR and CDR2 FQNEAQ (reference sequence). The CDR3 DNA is TGTGCCAGCAGCTTAGAACGAGGGTCGGATCAGCCCCAGCATTTT. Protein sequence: CASSLERGSDQPQHF.